The 21 T cell receptor beta chains below were found in one sample sequenced in a study of OX40 agonist ivuxolimab in advanced cancers. The table came from immunoSEQ multiplex PCR; TCRdb's copy has only in-frame clones and leaves some out. Seen here are 70,000 to 80,000 clones, about 85% observed once, and the top ten hold 1.3%. The source material was CD4+ or CD8+ T cells sorted from blood, sampled in a trial of the OX40 agonist ivuxolimab. Every receptor here comes from an adult with an advanced solid tumor such as melanoma, head and neck, liver or kidney cancer.

This chain joins TRBV5-8 and TRBJ2-1, with D unresolved. Germline-derived CDR1 and CDR2 are SGHTS and YDEGEE. CDR3 size: 14 residues. Trimming cost V 3 bases and J 2 bases, with 9 bases left between them. Written as DNA, the CDR3 is TGTGCCAGCAGCTCCTTGGCTACCTACAATGAGCAGTTCTTC. This sequence encodes CASSSLATYNEQFF. Variable domain in full (rest from reference TRBV5-8 and TRBJ2-1): EAGVTQSPTHLIKTRGQQATLRCSPISGHTSVYWYQQALGLGLQFLLWYDEGEERNRGNFPPRFSGRQFPNYSSELNVNALELEDSALYLCASSSLATYNEQFFGPGTRLTVL.

The chain has TRBV6-6 and TRBJ1-2; maybe TRBD1 (6 bases). Germline CDR1 reads MNHNY; CDR2 reads SVGAGI (reference sequence). The CDR3 is 15 residues long. V was clipped by 3 bases and J by 3 bases, with 14 bases between them. CDR3 region: CASSYQLDRHYGYTF. CDR3 bases: TGTGCCAGCAGTTATCAATTGGACAGACACTATGGCTACACCTTC.

The CDR3 DNA is TGTGCCAGCAGCTTACGGGGACAGGGTCTTTTCTCTGGGGCCAACGTCCTGACTTTC. Its protein product is CASSLRGQGLFSGANVLTF. The chain is built from TRBV11-2 and TRBJ2-6; 9 nucleotides align to TRBD1. The CDR3 is 19 amino acids. V lost 2 bases, J lost 0 bases, and 8 bases stayed unmatched. The germline V gene encodes CDR1 SGHAT and CDR2 FQNNGV.

This sequence joins TRBV5-6 and TRBJ2-7, with 8 bases that match TRBD2. CDR1 is SGHDT and CDR2 is YYEEEE in the germline V gene. This CDR3 is built from 14 residues. V shed 4 bases and J 0 bases; nucleotides not matched to a gene: 3. The DNA for the CDR3 is TGTGCCAGCAGCCCGGGAGGGGGCTCCTACGAGCAGTACTTC. Amino acid sequence: CASSPGGGSYEQYF.

V usage is TRBV18 and J usage is TRBJ2-2; 12 bases fit TRBD2. This CDR3 comprises 16 residues. Germline trimming cut 4 bases from V and 5 bases from J; bases unmatched to any gene: 5. From germline, CDR1 is KGHSH and CDR2 LQKENI. The CDR3 loop reads CASSLTGLAGTGELFF. CDR3 coding DNA: TGTGCCAGCTCACTAACCGGACTAGCGGGGACCGGGGAGCTGTTTTTT. Full variable domain (outside the CDR3, taken from reference TRBV18 and TRBJ2-2): NAGVMQNPRHLVRRRGQEARLRCSPMKGHSHVYWYRQLPEEGLKFMVYLQKENIIDESGMPKERFSAEFPKEGPSILRIQQVVRGDSAAYFCASSLTGLAGTGELFFGEGSRLTVL.

This clone was found a few times. V is TRBV29-1 and J is TRBJ2-1, with D perhaps TRBD1 (6 bases). This CDR3 contains 16 residues. V was pared by 3 bases and J by 3 bases, with 18 bases between. CDR1 SQVTM and CDR2 ANQGSEA come from the germline V gene. CDR3 loop: CSVDTLKGGVYNEQFF. For the CDR3, the DNA is TGCAGCGTTGATACCCTGAAAGGGGGTGTCTACAATGAGCAGTTCTTC.

The chain couples TRBV7-2 to TRBJ1-1; D is ambiguous. The CDR3 totals 13 residues. Germline V gene sequence: CDR1 SGHTA, CDR2 FQGNSA. Between the trimmed V and J ends, which lost 5 bases and 1 base, there was a span of 8 bases. The CDR3 protein is CASSKTWNTEAFF. In DNA form, the CDR3 reads TGTGCCAGCAGCAAGACCTGGAACACTGAAGCTTTCTTT. The full variable domain, completed using reference TRBV7-2 and TRBJ1-1, is GAGVSQSPSNKVTEKGKDVELRCDPISGHTALYWYRQSLGQGLEFLIYFQGNSAPDKSGLPSDRFSAERTGGSVSTLTIQRTQQEDSAVYLCASSKTWNTEAFFGQGTRLTVV.

This chain's CDR3 is CASSLDQSSYNEQFF. Written as DNA, the CDR3 is TGTGCCAGCAGCTTGGATCAAAGCTCCTACAATGAGCAGTTCTTC. The rearrangement joins TRBV5-4 to TRBJ2-1; D is undetermined. The germline V gene has CDR1 SGHNT and CDR2 YYREEE (reference sequence). Trimming left V 0 bases short and J 0 bases short, with 7 bases between. CDR3 length equals 15 residues.

CDR3 sequence reads: CATAPTGLGETQYF. CDR3 in DNA: TGTGCCACCGCCCCTACAGGGTTGGGAGAGACCCAGTACTTC. The gene calls are TRBV19 and TRBJ2-5; possible D gene TRBD1, 6 bases. CDR1 is LNHDA, CDR2 SQIVND, per germline (reference sequence). V was cut by 10 bases and J by 4 bases, with 19 bases left in between. This CDR3 comprises 14 residues.

The rearrangement uses TRBV9 and TRBJ2-7, with 9 bases that match TRBD2. The CDR3 extends over 15 amino acids. Losses at the gene ends were 4 bases for V and 3 bases for J; bases not matched to a gene: 8. Germline values: CDR1 SGDLS, CDR2 YYNGEE. CDR3 loop: CASSQGTSSFYEQYF. The CDR3 coding sequence is TGTGCCAGCAGCCAGGGGACTAGCAGCTTCTACGAGCAGTACTTC. Based on the CDR3 plus reference TRBV9 and TRBJ2-7, the full variable domain is DSGVTQTPKHLITATGQRVTLRCSPRSGDLSVYWYQQSLDQGLQFLIQYYNGEERAKGNILERFSAQQFPDLHSELNLSSLELGDSALYFCASSQGTSSFYEQYFGPGTRLTVT.

V and J are TRBV10-3 and TRBJ2-2, with 10 positions matching TRBD1. Looked up from germline, CDR1 is ENHRY and CDR2 is SYGVKD. This CDR3 has 17 amino acids. Germline trimming cut 6 bases from V and 1 base from J; bases unmatched to any gene: 8. CDR3 sequence reads: CAIRNTGTGVNTGELFF. CDR3 nucleotides: TGTGCCATCAGAAACACCGGGACAGGGGTGAACACCGGGGAGCTGTTTTTT.

The V call is TRBV5-5, the J call TRBJ2-1; D remains unclear. Germline values: CDR1 SGHKS, CDR2 YYEKEE (reference sequence). V was shortened by 0 bases and J by 5 bases, with 6 bases between the two germline ends. The CDR3 runs to 13 residues. In DNA, the CDR3 is TGTGCCAGCAGCTTGGGTTTCGACAATGAGCAGTTCTTC. Its translation is CASSLGFDNEQFF. Looking up the rest from reference TRBV5-5 and TRBJ2-1 gives the full variable domain: DAGVTQSPTHLIKTRGQQVTLRCSPISGHKSVSWYQQVLGQGPQFIFQYYEKEERGRGNFPDRFSARQFPNYSSELNVNALLLGDSALYLCASSLGFDNEQFFGPGTRLTVL.

This clone has more than one count but fewer than ten. The chain links TRBV2 to TRBJ1-2; D not resolved. Germline CDR1 reads SNHLY; CDR2 reads FYNNEI. The germline V and J ends were trimmed by 5 bases and 8 bases, with 6 bases remaining between them. The CDR3 totals 10 residues. The CDR3 DNA follows: TGTGCCAGCAGTACGAAAGGCTACACCTTC. Translating it yields CASSTKGYTF.

The chain employs TRBV6-5 and TRBJ2-1, with 8 positions matching TRBD1. The CDR3 is 15 residues long. CDR1 and CDR2 (germline): MNHEY, SVGAGI. The ends lost 2 bases at V and 2 bases at J; junction bases unmatched: 2. The CDR3 is CASSYDRGAYNEQFF. DNA of the CDR3: TGTGCCAGCAGTTACGACAGGGGCGCCTACAATGAGCAGTTCTTC.

The chain recombines TRBV7-8 with TRBJ1-3, with D hard to call. This CDR3 spans 16 amino acids. Germline V gene lookup returns CDR1 SGHVS and CDR2 FQNEAQ. The V and J ends lost 2 bases and 0 bases respectively, with 11 bases between them. The CDR3 region is CASSLMTADSGNTIYF. The CDR3 nucleotides read TGTGCCAGCAGCTTAATGACGGCAGACTCTGGAAACACCATATATTTT.

V usage is TRBV7-8 and J usage is TRBJ2-2; D not resolved. The CDR3 consists of 14 residues. Germline values: CDR1 SGHVS, CDR2 FQNEAQ. Trimming left V 5 bases short and J 4 bases short, with 11 bases between. CDR3 bases: TGTGCCAGCAGCCCCCAAGACTTCACCGGGGAGCTGTTTTTT. Its translation: CASSPQDFTGELFF.

This chain joins TRBV9 and TRBJ1-1, with 7 bases identical to TRBD1. The germline V gene has CDR1 SGDLS and CDR2 YYNGEE. The CDR3 is made up of 14 amino acids. V was pared by 4 bases and J by 1 base, with 4 bases of the junction left unmatched. The chain's CDR3 is CASSPRQGNTEAFF. The CDR3 bases are TGTGCCAGCAGCCCGCGACAGGGGAACACTGAAGCTTTCTTT.

The V gene is TRBV11-2, the J gene TRBJ1-3; 7 nucleotides align to TRBD1. This CDR3 region has 15 residues. Germline loops: CDR1 SGHAT, CDR2 FQNNGV. Trimming removed 5 bases from V and 6 bases from J; junction bases left unmatched: 10. The CDR3 nucleotides are TGTGCCAGCAGCACCGACAGGGTCGGGGCAAACACCATATATTTT. Protein: CASSTDRVGANTIYF. Supplemented by reference TRBV11-2 and TRBJ1-3, the full variable domain reads EAGVAQSPRYKIIEKRQSVAFWCNPISGHATLYWYQQILGQGPKLLIQFQNNGVVDDSQLPKDRFSAERLKGVDSTLKIQPAKLEDSAVYLCASSTDRVGANTIYFGEGSWLTVV.

J is TRBJ1-3 and V is TRBV10-3, with D possibly matching TRBD1 (6 bases). CDR1 and CDR2 (germline): ENHRY, SYGVKD. Trimming left V 6 bases short and J 8 bases short, with 14 bases between. This CDR3 is 13 amino acids long. The CDR3 nucleotides are TGTGCCATCAGAGTACAGGGTGGGGACACCATATATTTT. Amino acids: CAIRVQGGDTIYF.

The genes are TRBV5-8 and TRBJ2-1, with 7 bases fitting TRBD2. The CDR3 is made up of 17 amino acids. Germline CDR1 reads SGHTS; CDR2 reads YDEGEE. Trimming took 6 bases from V and 1 from J; bases not matched to a gene: 13. As DNA, the CDR3 is TGTGCCAGCATCGCCGCGGGGGACTTGTTATCCTACAATGAGCAGTTCTTC. Residues: CASIAAGDLLSYNEQFF.

This clone has just one count. The chain carries TRBV7-3 and TRBJ2-6; no definite D call. Trimming took off 2 bases at V and 2 bases at J, with 7 bases between the two ends. The V gene's germline CDR1 is SGHTA and CDR2 FQGTGA. CDR3 length: 15 amino acids. The chain's CDR3 is CASSLGRPGANVLTF. CDR3 coding DNA: TGTGCCAGCAGCTTAGGGCGGCCTGGGGCCAACGTCCTGACTTTC.